This TCR beta chain appears in the sequencing data of a study of post-analysis software for immune sequencing data. Overall study context: The courses of disease that were included comprised relapsing-remitting, secondary progressive and progressive-relapsing multiple sclerosis.

Germline CDR1 reads DFQATT; CDR2 reads SNEGSKA (reference sequence). The CDR3 totals 13 residues. Losses at the gene ends were 2 bases for V and 5 bases for J; bases not matched to a gene: 2. Study outcomes and limitations: Samples prepared in the same batch strongly co-clustered by F measure. Compared with controls, patients showed significantly lower normalized Chao1 diversity. TRBV segments more frequent in patients than in controls numbered a few and included TRBV5-6, TRBV5-1 and TRBV20-1.

Remarks on this clonotype: Its antigen is unidentified.

TCR beta libraries were prepared from cDNA with unique molecular identifiers. T cells, roughly 0.85 to 10 million of them, yielded some 500,000 cDNA molecules. Using its own MiXCR run on the PCR reads, TCRdb lists one record per CDR3 protein. The repertoire has about 770,000 distinct CDR3 sequences, under 60% of them found once; the top ten carry roughly 4.5%. The J gene is TRBJ1-1, the V gene TRBV20-1; 10 nucleotides line up with TRBD1. The TCR sequence derives from a girl aged 5-17 years with multiple sclerosis. The sequenced material came from blood. In nucleotides, the CDR3 is TGCAGTGCTAGATGGACAGGGGGAACTGAAGCTTTCTTT. Protein: CSARWTGGTEAFF.